What follows is one T cell receptor (beta chain) and its context. This clonotype has only one observation. The antigen it recognizes is unknown. One base away there is no much larger clone; base qualities are not given. Single-read evidence is weak. These data belong to a study of blood T cells in healthy people across ages (dated by TCRdb to between 2014 and 2017). Background for the entire study: Template switching captured roughly one uniquely barcoded TCR beta cDNA molecule per two T cells in model experiments. The study measured age-related changes in TCR beta repertoire diversity using deep sequencing normalized with unique cDNA molecular identifiers. Four age groups were formed from the donors: young (average approximately 15 years), middle-aged (less than 40), aged (about 68) and long-lived (approximately 80). Donors of different ages were randomly distributed across sequencing lanes to avoid experimental bias. Using the same blood draw, the study looked at two additional independent replicas of 1 million unique cDNA reads for two donors, one aged 18 to 29 and the other aged 80 or older. The research as a whole found: Because profiling used bulk unsorted PBMCs, naive and antigen-experienced compartments could not be compared conclusively. Compared with the aged group, more naive CD4+ T cells, fewer expanded clones and increased TCR diversity were shown by the long-lived group, suggesting age selection. Observed TCR beta diversity correlated strongly with the percentage of naive T cells measured by flow cytometry. Observed TCR beta diversity per million T cells fell roughly linearly with age, and a significant reduction was already apparent by age roughly 40. Estimates of total diversity from one million sequenced T cells were regarded as lower bounds and underestimates. The CMV infection status of donors was not known, potentially confounding age-related changes in expanded clonotypes.

Library prep was done by 5' RACE. TCRdb names Illumina HiSeq 2500 as the instrument used. A second PCR of about 7 to 12 cycles was run with a J-beta primer mix and a sample-barcoded 5' primer. A unique molecular identifier was introduced onto each TCR beta cDNA molecule by a template-switch 5' adaptor carrying 12 random nucleotides. Each sample yielded at least 2.5 million CDR3-containing paired-end reads. First-strand cDNA synthesis was performed from all RNA using the Mint cDNA synthesis kit, with priming by a TRBC-specific oligonucleotide. After uracil-DNA glycosylase treatment, a first 18-cycle PCR used universal primers M1SS and BC2_uni_R on all cDNA. The study's processing was this. Each sample was normalized by randomly selecting 1 million high-quality reads, each carrying a distinct molecular identifier. Reads sharing molecular identifiers were discarded rather than binned into consensus sequences. CDR3 identification, clonotype clustering and error correction used MiTCR with a Q25 quality threshold and the strictest error-elimination algorithm. A nonparametric unseen species model using Euler transformation provided a lower-bound estimate of total TCR beta diversity. The public reads were reprocessed in TCRdb via fastp at Q25 and MiXCR, keeping in-frame beta chains. Identical CDR3 proteins give one entry, which carries the most common genes and DNA. These V and J calls are TCRdb output, not the study's own analysis. The sample profile shows about 1.6 million distinct CDR3 sequences; about 35% of them were found once. Jointly, the top ten make up around 10% of the sample.

The germline V gene (reference sequence) sets CDR1 to LNHNV and CDR2 to YYDKDF. V is clipped by 0 bases and J by 9 bases, and the sequence between their germline boundaries is 9 bases long. There are 13 amino acids in the CDR3, from cysteine to phenylalanine inclusive. The CDR3 DNA has 39 bases and is translated from base 1. The donors were roughly 38 Caucasian individuals from Russia, aged roughly 6 to 100 years, who were systemically healthy. About 10 milliliters of peripheral blood were drawn from each donor into EDTA-treated Vacutainer tubes. Ficoll-Paque density-gradient centrifugation was used to isolate PBMCs, with at least 6 million per sample. Total RNA was extracted from PBMCs with Trizol reagent, with at least 6 micrograms obtained per sample. Naive CD45RAhigh/CD27high T cell percentages were measured by flow cytometry on a PBMC aliquot from every donor.

The sample comprised blood. This chain joins TRBV15 to TRBJ2-1; the D region possibly corresponds to TRBD1 (5 bases align). This sequence was found in a woman in her twenties or thirties in good health. The nucleotides are TGTGCCACCAGCAGAGATCAGGGCGGTGAGCAGTTCTTC. It translates as CATSRDQGGEQFF.